This T cell receptor (beta chain) emerged from a study of blood T cell repertoires in COVID-19 (dated by TCRdb to 2018 to 2020). With respect to the entire study: Collaborator samples came from the United States, Italy and Spain and covered acute and convalescent phases of COVID-19. The prospective study material was composed of cDNA or gDNA derived from T cells, B-cell-depleted T cells, or PBMCs. Subjects who had been exposed to COVID-19, were actively infected with it, or had recovered from it provided the deeply sampled blood TCRbeta repertoires that made up the dataset. The repertoires were released in a freely available public database meant as a resource for research on the immune response to SARS-CoV-2. Samples came from the ongoing ImmuneRACE study (first 160 participants) plus 1,254 subjects from 6 global collaborators. Nearly every sample came with metadata listing a de-identified subject ID, COVID-19 status, age in years and sex. HLA class I and class II types, where available, came from metadata supplied by the sample provider rather than from assay-based typing.

On the study overall, not on this receptor specifically: The quantity of clinical and demographic metadata differed by source and by participant and was supplied without curation.

TCRbeta CDR3 regions were amplified from genomic DNA using the immunoSEQ Assay, a bias-controlled multiplex PCR. Per the original workflow: Within the assay, amplification of reference gene primers was used to estimate how many nucleated cells each sample contained. Sequence reads were collapsed and filtered to measure the absolute abundance of every unique TCRbeta CDR3 rearrangement. Productive Simpson clonality was computed per sample as the square root of Simpson's diversity index over productive rearrangements. TCRdb took this table from immuneACCESS and kept in-frame rearrangements with V and J called. Such tables lack part of the clones; where checked against another copy, unresolved V genes explain under half of the gap, and the rest is unexplained. V, J and clone size are those of that table, while D and trimming were read from the DNA. This sample holds under 200,000 clones; 60% to 85% were observed only once. Clones ranked in the top ten supply about 3% of the sample.

Turning to this clone: The antigen it recognizes is unknown. No base qualities exist here, and no much larger clone lies one base off it.

In the germline V gene, CDR1 corresponds to ENHRY and CDR2 to SYGVKD. Ends trimmed: V by 7 bases, J by 1 base; bases unmatched to a gene: 8. Including cysteine and phenylalanine, the CDR3 has 16 amino acids. Of all the DNA, just the CDR3 is kept, 48 bases in frame from base 1. Whole blood was collected in K2EDTA tubes by collaborating institutions according to the institutions' own protocols. For TCRbeta analysis, collaborators shipped samples as frozen whole blood, isolated PBMCs, or DNA extracted from either of those sample types. The chain joins TRBV10-3 to TRBJ2-3, with 10 central nucleotides matching TRBD2. The sequence derives from a man aged 65 to 79 with acute or convalescent COVID-19. Material for sequencing was peripheral blood. The nucleotide sequence is given as TGTGCCATCACCTCCCTAGCGGGAGCCCGCACAGATACGCAGTATTTT. Its product reads: CAITSLAGARTDTQYF.